A single sample gave rise to the 11 T cell receptor beta chains below, sequenced in a study of patients and donors after allogeneic stem cell transplantation. TCRdb reanalysed the RT-PCR reads using MiXCR and keeps one entry per CDR3 protein. The sample shows approximately 220,000 distinct CDR3 sequences, roughly two fifths of them seen only once. Sequences were obtained from blood, either unsorted or a sorted T cell fraction (not recorded which). All receptors come from a human donor who was either an allogeneic HSCT recipient or a stem cell or donor lymphocyte infusion donor (not recorded which). It is not recorded whose cells these are; they may come from a transplant donor.

The chain has TRBV4-3 and TRBJ1-2; D remains unclear. This CDR3 has 14 residues. The germline V gene has CDR1 LGHNA and CDR2 YSLEER. Trimming removed 0 bases at V and 4 bases at J, with 9 bases between. The CDR3 sequence: CASSQDLGLYGYTF. Written as DNA, the CDR3 is TGCGCCAGCAGCCAAGATCTAGGGCTCTATGGCTACACCTTC.

This clonotype was counted between two and nine times. The CDR3 nucleotides are TGTGCCATCAGTGGACAGGGACGGGACGAGCAGTACTTC. It is translated as CAISGQGRDEQYF. J is TRBJ2-7 and V is TRBV10-3; 7 nucleotides match TRBD1. V was clipped by 4 bases and J by 5 bases; unmatched bases: 5. The CDR3 loop spans 13 amino acids. CDR1 is ENHRY, CDR2 SYGVKD, per germline.

There are a few counts of this clonotype. This chain connects TRBV10-2 to TRBJ2-7, with 7 bases aligning to TRBD1. Germline V gives CDR1 WSHSY, CDR2 SAAADI. Trimming at V came to 4 bases and at J to 0 bases, leaving 3 bases not matched to a gene. The CDR3 has 14 residues. The CDR3 loop reads CASSAGGSSYEQYF. CDR3 nucleotides: TGCGCCAGCAGTGCAGGGGGAAGCTCCTACGAGCAGTACTTC.

The V call is TRBV5-1, the J call TRBJ2-3; 7 bases match TRBD1. Germline loops: CDR1 SGHRS, CDR2 YFSETQ. Trimming removed 3 bases from V and 0 bases from J; junction bases left unmatched: 4. The CDR3 runs to 15 residues. The CDR3 here is CASSWGTASTDTQYF. Here the CDR3 DNA reads TGCGCCAGCAGCTGGGGGACAGCGAGCACAGATACGCAGTATTTT.

The chain links TRBV25-1 to TRBJ1-2; TRBD1 aligns across 8 bases. Germline loops: CDR1 MGHDK, CDR2 SYGVNS. The CDR3 contains 15 residues. The V and J ends lost 6 bases and 4 bases, in that order; junction bases with no gene match: 10. As DNA, the CDR3 is TGTGCCAGCAGCGCCACGAGGACAGGGCCCTATGGCTACACCTTC. Translation: CASSATRTGPYGYTF.

This clonotype turned up a few times. The chain employs TRBV12-3 or TRBV12-4 and TRBJ1-1, with D unresolved. Trimming cost V 5 bases and J 1 base, with 14 bases left between them. This CDR3 comprises 15 residues. CDR3 loop: CASSPTGLRNTEAFF. The CDR3 coding sequence is TGTGCCAGCAGTCCCACGGGGTTGAGGAACACTGAAGCTTTCTTT.

This clonotype came up a few times. V gene TRBV5-5 combines with J gene TRBJ1-6; D is perhaps TRBD1 (5 bases). The CDR3 sequence is 16 residues long. V lost 4 bases and J 5 bases, leaving 16 bases between the germline ends. Per germline, CDR1 SGHKS and CDR2 YYEKEE (reference sequence). This chain's CDR3 is CASSLPPGRNNSPLHF. The CDR3 DNA reads TGTGCCAGCAGCCTACCACCGGGACGAAATAATTCACCCCTCCACTTT.

There are a few counts of this clonotype. CDR3 bases: TGCGCCAGCAGCCCTGATGAGCAAACGCAGTATTTT. This encodes CASSPDEQTQYF. The chain combines TRBV5-1 with TRBJ2-3, with no clear D. Germline CDR1 and CDR2: SGHRS and YFSETQ. The CDR3 covers 12 residues. Trimming left V 4 bases short and J 9 bases short, with 12 bases between.

The J gene is TRBJ1-2, the V gene TRBV10-3, with D unclear. The CDR3 extends over 15 amino acids. V was pared by 4 bases and J by 4 bases, with 16 bases between. The V gene's germline CDR1 is ENHRY and CDR2 SYGVKD. The CDR3: CAISAEAGLPYGYTF. The CDR3 nucleotides are TGTGCCATCAGTGCTGAGGCAGGTTTACCCTATGGCTACACCTTC.

V and J are TRBV20-1 and TRBJ1-4; 7 positions agree with TRBD1. Germline V gene sequence: CDR1 DFQATT, CDR2 SNEGSKA (reference sequence). The CDR3 is 12 residues long. V gave up 8 bases and J gave up 5 bases; unmatched junction bases: 5. The CDR3 nucleotides are TGCAGTCCCGGGACAGTGAATGAAAAACTGTTTTTT. Translating gives CSPGTVNEKLFF.

The rearrangement links TRBV5-8 to TRBJ2-7; 9 bases line up with TRBD1. Germline CDR1 and CDR2: SGHTS and YDEGEE. The CDR3 is 15 residues long. Germline trimming cut 4 bases from V and 3 bases from J; bases unmatched to any gene: 8. CDR3 coding DNA: TGTGCCAGCAGCCCAACGGGGACAGGGTTCTACGAGCAGTACTTC. As protein: CASSPTGTGFYEQYF.